The clone carrying this T cell receptor beta chain was seen many times. Antigen specificity is unknown. The entry originates in a study of T cells in Graves' hyperthyroidism and ophthalmopathy. Findings and caveats of the study: Blood also showed most of the thyroid clonotypes that were expanded above 0.001.

Disease duration under 2 months; hyperthyroidism patients were aged 18 to 65. Clinical symptoms, serum thyroxine, TRAb, thyroid ultrasound and orbital computed tomography established diagnosis. The CDR3 extends over 13 amino acids. Germline V gene sequence: CDR1 SGHAT, CDR2 FQNNGV. V lost 5 bases and J 6 bases, leaving 11 bases between the germline ends. RNA transcripts yielded amplified TCR beta CDR3 regions. The TCR CDR3 first-round RT-PCR relied on the HTBI primer set. TCRdb reanalysed the multiplex PCR reads using MiXCR and keeps one entry per CDR3 protein. The data contain hundreds of thousands of distinct CDR3 sequences, 15% to 20% of them singletons.

The receptor comes from a woman aged 18 to 35 with Graves' hyperthyroidism. This chain links TRBV11-2 with TRBJ1-5; D is unresolved. Sequencing was done on a sample of blood. The CDR3 DNA reads as TGTGCCAGCAGCGAAGGATCCTCTCAGCCCCAGCATTTT. As protein: CASSEGSSQPQHF.